The 13 T cell receptor beta chains below all came from one sample that was sequenced in a study of cytomegalovirus exposure and HLA in healthy donors. 13 Jbeta primers and 60 Vbeta primers were used for the PCR. Assay used: immunoSEQ multiplex PCR; TCRdb lists only in-frame clones, some missing. In the table there are some 150,000 clones, roughly three quarters of which are singletons. Source material: PBMCs. These receptors were obtained from a man in his late teens or twenties in good health and CMV-seropositive.

J is TRBJ2-7 and V is TRBV2, with D perhaps matching TRBD2 (6 bases). CDR1 SNHLY and CDR2 FYNNEI come from the germline V gene. The CDR3 has 14 residues. V dropped 7 bases and J dropped 0 bases, with 13 bases sitting between them. This CDR3 is CASKTGTLSYEQYF. CDR3 DNA sequence: TGTGCCAGCAAAACGGGGACTCTCTCCTACGAGCAGTACTTC.

The rearrangement joins TRBV27 to TRBJ2-7; TRBD1 might be the D (6 bases). Trimming removed 4 bases from V and 4 bases from J, with 14 bases in between. This CDR3 spans 14 amino acids. Germline V gives CDR1 MNHEY, CDR2 SMNVEV (reference sequence). The DNA for the CDR3 is TGTGCCAGCAGTTCGGATCCAGGACAGTACGAGCAGTACTTC. Amino acids: CASSSDPGQYEQYF.

The chain joins TRBV18 to TRBJ2-1; TRBD2 agrees at 9 bases. The CDR3 loop spans 16 amino acids. The V gene's germline CDR1 is KGHSH and CDR2 LQKENI. Unmatched junction bases numbered 7, after V lost 3 bases and J lost 4 bases. DNA of the CDR3: TGTGCCAGCTCACCCGCTGGAGCGGGAGGTTACAATGAGCAGTTCTTC. It encodes CASSPAGAGGYNEQFF.

The chain couples TRBV7-2 to TRBJ2-1, with 7 bases aligning to TRBD2. Germline V gene data show CDR1 as SGHTA and CDR2 as FQGNSA. Trimming removed 4 bases from V and 2 bases from J; junction bases left unmatched: 5. The CDR3 sequence is 15 residues long. The CDR3 reads CASSWEGLAYNEQFF. In DNA, the CDR3 is TGTGCCAGCAGCTGGGAAGGACTAGCCTACAATGAGCAGTTCTTC.

This sequence joins TRBV5-1 and TRBJ2-3, with D possibly being TRBD1 (6 bases). V was pared by 7 bases and J by 6 bases, with 15 bases between. The germline gives CDR1 SGHRS, CDR2 YFSETQ. The CDR3 runs 13 residues. The CDR3 sequence: CASVMGAGDTQYF. The CDR3 nucleotides are TGCGCCAGCGTAATGGGGGCCGGGGATACGCAGTATTTT.

The V and J genes are TRBV21-1 and TRBJ1-1; the D segment call TRBD1 is taken from the table without a DNA check. TRBV21-1 constitutes a pseudogene. The CDR3 has 16 residues. The CDR3 sequence: CASSVRAGGDGTEAFF. CDR3 bases: TGTGCCAGCAGCGTCCGGGCAGGGGGAGATGGCACTGAAGCTTTCTTT.

This rearrangement joins TRBV27 to TRBJ1-4, with D hard to call. Germline lookup yields CDR1 MNHEY and CDR2 SMNVEV (reference sequence). V was cut by 6 bases and J by 8 bases, with 16 bases left in between. The CDR3 consists of 14 residues. Here the CDR3 DNA reads TGTGCCAGCAGGGAATCGAGGCTACGGGAAAAACTGTTTTTT. As protein: CASRESRLREKLFF.

This chain uses TRBV18 with TRBJ1-5; tentatively, D is TRBD1 (6 bases). There are 14 residues in the CDR3. V was clipped by 5 bases and J by 1 base, with 9 bases between them. Germline loops: CDR1 KGHSH, CDR2 LQKENI. CDR3: CASSTGKSNQPQHF. DNA of the CDR3: TGTGCCAGCTCAACAGGGAAAAGCAATCAGCCCCAGCATTTT.

The chain uses TRBV19 and TRBJ2-7; 7 bases map to TRBD1. Germline CDR1 reads LNHDA; CDR2 reads SQIVND (reference sequence). This CDR3 contains 15 residues. Trimming cost V 6 bases and J 4 bases; bases outside gene matches: 12. Here the CDR3 reads CASRSAGTADYEQYF. The DNA for the CDR3 is TGTGCCAGTAGGTCCGCCGGGACAGCAGATTACGAGCAGTACTTC. Combining the CDR3 with reference TRBV19 and TRBJ2-7 gives the whole variable domain DGGITQSPKYLFRKEGQNVTLSCEQNLNHDAMYWYRQDPGQGLRLIYYSQIVNDFQKGDIAEGYSVSREKKESFPLTVTSAQKNPTAFYLCASRSAGTADYEQYFGPGTRLTVT.

Comment on this clone: The junction departs from the called germline gene at one end, perhaps through a read error. The chain couples TRBV7-9 to TRBJ2-7; 9 bases map to TRBD1. The CDR3 covers 14 residues. Looked up from germline, CDR1 is SEHNR and CDR2 is FQNEAQ (reference sequence). CDR3 sequence reads: CSSSLGQGHYEQYF. CDR3 in DNA: TGTTCCAGCAGCTTGGGACAGGGTCACTACGAGCAGTACTTT.

The chain recombines TRBV15 with TRBJ1-6; the match to TRBD1 covers 7 bases. The CDR3 totals 16 residues. Germline V CDR1 and CDR2: LNHNV, YYDKDF (reference sequence). V gave up 1 base and J gave up 11 bases; unmatched junction bases: 11. The CDR3 region is CATSRVPDRAVAPLHF. As DNA, the CDR3 is TGTGCCACCAGCAGAGTCCCCGACAGGGCGGTTGCACCCCTCCACTTT.

J is TRBJ2-2 and V is TRBV7-9, with 12 bases identical to TRBD2. Trimming removed 1 base from V and 4 bases from J; junction bases left unmatched: 10. This CDR3 contains 19 residues. Germline CDR1 reads SEHNR; CDR2 reads FQNEAQ (reference sequence). CDR3 sequence reads: CASSLVRLAGGPSTGELFF. The CDR3 DNA follows: TGTGCCAGCAGCTTAGTTCGGCTAGCGGGGGGGCCGTCCACCGGGGAGCTGTTTTTT.

This chain links TRBV7-7 with TRBJ2-3, with 7 bases fitting TRBD1. The junction had 8 bases not matched to a gene; V was cut back by 5 bases and J by 0 bases. The CDR3 runs to 16 residues. Germline V CDR1 and CDR2: SSHAT, FNYEAQ (reference sequence). The CDR3 spells CASSPLGTASTDTQYF. The CDR3 DNA sequence: TGTGCCAGCAGCCCTCTCGGGACAGCTAGCACAGATACGCAGTATTTT.